What follows are 27 T cell receptor beta chains derived from one specimen sequenced in a study of T cells after yellow fever vaccination. TCRdb re-called the 5' RACE reads with MiXCR, one entry per CDR3 protein. The table has 200,000 to 250,000 distinct CDR3 sequences, 6.9% seen once; the top ten hold about 0.85%. The sample in question was CD4+ T cells sorted from PBMCs, obtained 15 days after the yellow fever booster vaccination. The receptors shown here come from a man aged 25-40 years who received the YFV17D yellow fever vaccine.

The CDR3 sequence is CASSPSTSNADTQYF. The DNA for the CDR3 is TGTGCCAGCTCACCAAGTACATCGAATGCAGATACGCAGTATTTT. V is TRBV18 and J is TRBJ2-3; D remains unclear. Trimming removed 2 bases at V and 4 bases at J, with 13 bases between. The germline CDR1 and CDR2 sequences are KGHSH and LQKENI. This CDR3 is built from 15 residues. Variable domain in full (rest from reference TRBV18 and TRBJ2-3): NAGVMQNPRHLVRRRGQEARLRCSPMKGHSHVYWYRQLPEEGLKFMVYLQKENIIDESGMPKERFSAEFPKEGPSILRIQQVVRGDSAAYFCASSPSTSNADTQYFGPGTRLTVL.

This clonotype was seen ten or more times. The CDR3 DNA reads as TGTGCCATCAGGGGGGCTAGCGGAGGGTACAATGAGCAGTTCTTC. Translation: CAIRGASGGYNEQFF. The chain links TRBV10-3 to TRBJ2-1; tentative D call: TRBD2 (7 bases). CDR1 is ENHRY and CDR2 is SYGVKD in the germline V gene. Trimming cost V 6 bases and J 4 bases, with 16 bases left between them. This CDR3 spans 15 amino acids.

This clonotype was seen ten or more times. V gene TRBV3-1 combines with J gene TRBJ2-1; either TRBD1 or TRBD2 may fit D (7 bases each). V lost 1 base and J lost 15, with 16 bases in between. Germline assignment: CDR1 LGHDT and CDR2 YNNKEL (reference sequence). The CDR3 has 13 amino acids. CDR3 bases: TGTGCCAGCAGCCAAGTTCTGGGAGGGGGCTTGTTCTTC. This gives the protein CASSQVLGGGLFF.

This clonotype was seen a handful of times. This may be a read error, as it is one base from a much larger clone. The rearrangement uses TRBV5-1 and TRBJ2-5; 10 nucleotides align to TRBD1. V trimming: 4 bases; J trimming: 5 bases; junction bases outside the gene matches: 5. Germline V gives CDR1 SGHRS, CDR2 YFSETQ. CDR3 length equals 14 residues. CDR3 region: CASSPGTGDETQYF. Here the CDR3 DNA reads TGCGCCAGCAGCCCCGGGACAGGGGATGAGACCCAGTACTTC.

This clonotype has ten or more counts. This chain connects TRBV5-6 to TRBJ2-5, with D possibly TRBD2 on 6 matching bases. Germline CDR1 SGHDT, CDR2 YYEEEE. Trimming removed 5 bases from V and 4 bases from J, with 12 bases in between. This CDR3 region has 13 residues. This chain's CDR3 is CASRGGPGETQYF. The CDR3 bases are TGTGCCAGCAGAGGAGGGCCGGGAGAGACCCAGTACTTC.

This clonotype was seen repeatedly, ten times or more. The chain carries TRBV5-1 and TRBJ1-5; D not resolved. Germline CDR1 is SGHRS and CDR2 is YFSETQ. The V end was cut by 4 bases, the J end by 0 bases, with 11 bases between. This CDR3 contains 15 residues. CDR3 DNA sequence: TGCGCCAGCAGCCCCGAAGGCTATAGCAATCAGCCCCAGCATTTT. Encoded protein: CASSPEGYSNQPQHF. The full variable domain, rest sourced from reference TRBV5-1 and TRBJ1-5, is KAGVTQTPRYLIKTRGQQVTLSCSPISGHRSVSWYQQTPGQGLQFLFEYFSETQRNKGNFPGRFSGRQFSNSRSEMNVSTLELGDSALYLCASSPEGYSNQPQHFGDGTRLSIL.

The chain has TRBV7-9 and TRBJ1-5; maybe TRBD1 (6 bases). Germline V gene data show CDR1 as SEHNR and CDR2 as FQNEAQ (reference sequence). V was trimmed by 5 bases and J by 4 bases, leaving 12 bases between them. This CDR3 contains 14 residues. The CDR3 sequence: CASSTRDINQPQHF. CDR3 DNA: TGTGCCAGCAGCACCCGGGACATTAATCAGCCCCAGCATTTT.

J is TRBJ2-1 and V is TRBV6-5, with D tentatively TRBD1 (5 bases). The CDR3 runs 15 residues. The ends were cut back, 6 bases at V and 5 bases at J, with 17 bases in the middle. The germline gives CDR1 MNHEY, CDR2 SVGAGI. Here the CDR3 reads CASRPGFPTNNEQFF. DNA for the CDR3: TGTGCCAGCAGACCAGGGTTTCCCACTAACAATGAGCAGTTCTTC.

This clonotype has at least ten counts. The chain uses TRBV11-2 and TRBJ2-5; D gene uncertain. The CDR3 runs to 14 residues. V lost 7 bases, J lost 4 bases, and 16 bases lay in between. The germline V gene has CDR1 SGHAT and CDR2 FQNNGV. DNA for the CDR3: TGTGCCAGCATCCCTGGGCAGATATCAGAGACCCAGTACTTC. Translating gives CASIPGQISETQYF.

The V gene is TRBV6-1, the J gene TRBJ2-6; perhaps TRBD2 as D (6 bases). CDR3 size: 16 residues. Germline V gene sequence: CDR1 MNHNS, CDR2 SASEGT. V was clipped by 6 bases and J by 4 bases, with 16 bases between them. DNA for the CDR3: TGTGCCAGCAGATTCGGGGTGGGAGGCGGGGCCAACGTCCTGACTTTC. Its translation is CASRFGVGGGANVLTF.

The V gene is TRBV7-9, the J gene TRBJ2-7, with D maybe TRBD1 (6 bases). Trimming removed 5 bases at V and 2 bases at J, with 13 bases between. The length of the CDR3 is 14 residues. Germline values: CDR1 SEHNR, CDR2 FQNEAQ (reference sequence). The CDR3, as DNA: TGTGCCAGCAGCACCGACAGGAGAGCCTACGAGCAGTACTTC. It encodes CASSTDRRAYEQYF. The whole variable domain, filled in from reference TRBV7-9 and TRBJ2-7, reads DTGVSQNPRHKITKRGQNVTFRCDPISEHNRLYWYRQTLGQGPEFLTYFQNEAQLEKSRLLSDRFSAERPKGSFSTLEIQRTEQGDSAMYLCASSTDRRAYEQYFGPGTRLTVT.

The table lists this clonotype with many counts. The rearrangement joins TRBV19 to TRBJ2-2; perhaps TRBD2 as D (6 bases). Trimming removed 4 bases at V and 3 bases at J, with 12 bases between. Looked up from germline, CDR1 is LNHDA and CDR2 is SQIVND (reference sequence). This CDR3 has 15 amino acids. CDR3 nucleotides: TGTGCCAGTAGTACTGCGGGACTTTACACCGGGGAGCTGTTTTTT. Protein product: CASSTAGLYTGELFF. The full variable domain, with the rest looked up from reference TRBV19 and TRBJ2-2, is DGGITQSPKYLFRKEGQNVTLSCEQNLNHDAMYWYRQDPGQGLRLIYYSQIVNDFQKGDIAEGYSVSREKKESFPLTVTSAQKNPTAFYLCASSTAGLYTGELFFGEGSRLTVL.

This clonotype was recorded many times. This chain uses TRBV20-1 with TRBJ2-4, with 9 bases matching TRBD1. Trimming at V came to 6 bases and at J to 7 bases, leaving 10 bases not matched to a gene. This CDR3 spans 14 amino acids. Germline CDR1 DFQATT, CDR2 SNEGSKA (reference sequence). The CDR3 sequence is CSAQLQGAGNIQYF. The CDR3 DNA reads TGCAGTGCCCAATTACAGGGGGCCGGGAACATTCAGTACTTC.

A few counts support this clonotype. The rearrangement links TRBV7-2 to TRBJ1-6; D may be TRBD1 (6 bases). The V end was cut by 1 base, the J end by 7 bases, with 11 bases between. The CDR3 length is 15 residues. Per the germline V gene, CDR1 is SGHTA and CDR2 is FQGNSA. DNA for the CDR3: TGTGCCAGCAGCTTAGGAGACAGGAGGAATTCACCCCTCCACTTT. It specifies CASSLGDRRNSPLHF.

This chain joins TRBV7-7 and TRBJ1-3; D is unclear. The V gene lost 5 bases and the J gene lost 4 bases, with 9 bases spanning the gap. This CDR3 region has 13 residues. Germline V gene data show CDR1 as SSHAT and CDR2 as FNYEAQ (reference sequence). In nucleotides, the CDR3 is TGTGCCAGCAGCGGCGGACCCGGAAACACCATATATTTT. Translating gives CASSGGPGNTIYF.

This clonotype has more than one count but fewer than ten. The rearrangement uses TRBV11-2 and TRBJ2-4; tentatively, D is TRBD1 or TRBD2 (5 bases each). CDR1 and CDR2 (germline): SGHAT, FQNNGV. V lost 2 bases and J 7 bases, leaving 12 bases between the germline ends. The length of the CDR3 is 14 residues. The CDR3 reads CASSLRQGGNIQYF. The CDR3 coding sequence is TGTGCCAGCAGCTTACGGCAGGGCGGGAACATTCAGTACTTC. The whole variable domain, filled in from reference TRBV11-2 and TRBJ2-4, reads EAGVAQSPRYKIIEKRQSVAFWCNPISGHATLYWYQQILGQGPKLLIQFQNNGVVDDSQLPKDRFSAERLKGVDSTLKIQPAKLEDSAVYLCASSLRQGGNIQYFGAGTRLSVL.

There are a few counts of this clonotype. The chain couples TRBV7-9 to TRBJ2-7; TRBD2 is a possible D gene (5 bases). The germline V and J ends were trimmed by 7 bases and 6 bases, with 16 bases remaining between them. Germline V gene lookup returns CDR1 SEHNR and CDR2 FQNEAQ (reference sequence). This CDR3 is 13 amino acids long. The CDR3 sequence is CASTQEGGSEQYF. The CDR3 DNA reads TGTGCCAGCACCCAAGAAGGAGGCAGCGAGCAGTACTTC.

This sequence joins TRBV7-2 and TRBJ1-3; D remains unclear. V was cut by 6 bases and J by 3 bases, with 12 bases left in between. The CDR3 covers 14 residues. Germline CDR1 is SGHTA and CDR2 is FQGNSA. The chain's CDR3 is CASRNGGRGNTIYF. The CDR3 coding sequence is TGTGCCAGCAGAAACGGAGGGCGTGGAAACACCATATATTTT. Full variable domain (remainder filled in from reference TRBV7-2 and TRBJ1-3): GAGVSQSPSNKVTEKGKDVELRCDPISGHTALYWYRQSLGQGLEFLIYFQGNSAPDKSGLPSDRFSAERTGGSVSTLTIQRTQQEDSAVYLCASRNGGRGNTIYFGEGSWLTVV.

V and J are TRBV4-2 and TRBJ1-1; the D gene is possibly TRBD1 (6 bases). V was pared by 2 bases and J by 0 bases, with 10 bases between. The CDR3 spans 15 residues. CDR1 and CDR2 from the germline V gene are LGHNA and YNFKEQ. Written as DNA, the CDR3 is TGTGCCAGCAGCCAAACCCAGGGGATGAACACTGAAGCTTTCTTT. Translated, it gives CASSQTQGMNTEAFF.

The chain joins TRBV7-9 to TRBJ1-2, with D perhaps TRBD1 (6 bases). Trimming shortened V by 5 bases and J by 5 bases, and 15 bases separated the two germline ends. Looked up from germline, CDR1 is SEHNR and CDR2 is FQNEAQ (reference sequence). The length of the CDR3 is 14 residues. CDR3: CASSPRTEPYGYTF. The CDR3 nucleotides are TGTGCCAGCAGCCCCAGGACAGAGCCATATGGCTACACCTTC.

This clonotype came up many times. V is TRBV11-2 and J is TRBJ2-4; D might be TRBD2 (6 bases). This CDR3 has 20 residues. The V and J ends lost 1 base and 3 bases respectively, with 25 bases between them. Germline-derived CDR1 and CDR2 are SGHAT and FQNNGV. In DNA form, the CDR3 reads TGTGCCAGCAGCTTAGTTAGCGGAAGTTCAACCCGGTTAGACAAAAACATTCAGTACTTC. Translation gives CASSLVSGSSTRLDKNIQYF.

This clonotype has more than one count but fewer than ten. V is TRBV19 and J is TRBJ2-7, with a tentative D call TRBD1 (6 bases). The CDR3 length is 16 residues. Germline lookup yields CDR1 LNHDA and CDR2 SQIVND (reference sequence). Trimming removed 2 bases at V and 4 bases at J, with 18 bases between. The CDR3 loop reads CASSISRTELWYEQYF. CDR3 bases: TGTGCCAGTAGTATATCGAGGACAGAGTTATGGTACGAGCAGTACTTC.

The chain links TRBV5-4 to TRBJ2-1; tentatively, D is TRBD1 or TRBD2 (5 bases each). V lost 2 bases and J 3 bases, leaving 12 bases between the germline ends. This CDR3 comprises 15 residues. Per the germline V gene, CDR1 is SGHNT and CDR2 is YYREEE (reference sequence). The CDR3 DNA follows: TGTGCCAGCAGCTTAAGACTACAGGACTACAATGAGCAGTTCTTC. Translating gives CASSLRLQDYNEQFF.

The CDR3 DNA follows: TGCGCCAGCAGCCAAGAGTCGAGACTAGCGGGAGCCGTCGGGGAGCTGTTTTTT. The encoded protein is CASSQESRLAGAVGELFF. V and J are TRBV4-3 and TRBJ2-2, with TRBD2 matching 12 bases. The CDR3 contains 18 residues. The trim removed 0 bases at V and 7 bases at J, leaving 9 bases unmatched. Germline loops: CDR1 LGHNA, CDR2 YSLEER.

This clonotype was detected a few times. The gene calls are TRBV7-2 and TRBJ2-7; 11 bases are a match to TRBD2. The J segment lost 3 bases and the V segment lost 5 bases, leaving 3 bases of the junction unmatched. Germline CDR1 SGHTA, CDR2 FQGNSA. The length of the CDR3 is 14 residues. The chain's CDR3 is CASSHGLAGYEQYF. The CDR3 DNA follows: TGTGCCAGCAGCCACGGACTAGCGGGCTACGAGCAGTACTTC.

This clonotype has more than one count but fewer than ten. This rearrangement joins TRBV7-2 to TRBJ2-7, with 8 bases lining up with TRBD2. Germline values: CDR1 SGHTA, CDR2 FQGNSA. The CDR3 extends over 15 amino acids. V was pared by 6 bases and J by 0 bases, with 7 bases of the junction left unmatched. The CDR3 DNA reads TGTGCCAGCAGATATACTAGCGGTAGCTCCTACGAGCAGTACTTC. This encodes CASRYTSGSSYEQYF.

J is TRBJ1-5 and V is TRBV20-1; TRBD1 aligns across 7 bases. The CDR3 spans 13 residues. The germline V gene has CDR1 DFQATT and CDR2 SNEGSKA (reference sequence). V was pared by 5 bases and J by 7 bases, with 8 bases of the junction left unmatched. The CDR3 DNA follows: TGCAGTGCTGAGGACAGGCTGGGGCAGCCCCAGCATTTT. Translated, it gives CSAEDRLGQPQHF.